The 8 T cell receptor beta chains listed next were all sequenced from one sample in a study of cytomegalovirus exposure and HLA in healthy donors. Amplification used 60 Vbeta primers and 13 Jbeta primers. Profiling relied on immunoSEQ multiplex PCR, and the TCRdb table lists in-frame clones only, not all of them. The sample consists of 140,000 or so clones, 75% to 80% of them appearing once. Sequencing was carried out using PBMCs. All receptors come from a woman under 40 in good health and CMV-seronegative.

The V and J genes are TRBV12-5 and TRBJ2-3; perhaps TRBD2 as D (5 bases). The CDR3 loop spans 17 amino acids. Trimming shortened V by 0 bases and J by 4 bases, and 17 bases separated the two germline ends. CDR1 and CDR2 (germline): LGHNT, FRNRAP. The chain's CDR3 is CASGLVVSGNIPDTQYF. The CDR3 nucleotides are TGTGCTAGTGGTTTGGTAGTGTCGGGGAATATACCAGATACGCAGTATTTT.

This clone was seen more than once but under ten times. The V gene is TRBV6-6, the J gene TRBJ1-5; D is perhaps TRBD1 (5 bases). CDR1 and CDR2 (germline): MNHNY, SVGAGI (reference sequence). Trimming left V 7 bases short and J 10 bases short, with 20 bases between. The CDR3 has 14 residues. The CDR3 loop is CASITPEKGEPQHF. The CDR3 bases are TGTGCCAGCATCACACCAGAGAAAGGGGAACCCCAGCATTTT.

CDR3 sequence reads: CASSPGQGIVAFF. The CDR3 bases are TGTGCCAGCAGCCCCGGACAGGGAATCGTAGCTTTCTTT. The chain has TRBV13 and TRBJ1-1; 8 bases are a match to TRBD1. The V gene's germline CDR1 is PRHDT and CDR2 FYEKMQ (reference sequence). The CDR3 length is 13 residues. The ends lost 5 bases at V and 10 bases at J; junction bases unmatched: 9.

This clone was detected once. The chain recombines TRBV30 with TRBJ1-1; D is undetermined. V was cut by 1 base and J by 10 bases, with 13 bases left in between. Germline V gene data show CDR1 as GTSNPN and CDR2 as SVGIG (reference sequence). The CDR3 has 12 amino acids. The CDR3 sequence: CAWSEFSRGAFF. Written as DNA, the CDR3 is TGTGCCTGGAGTGAATTTAGTCGCGGAGCTTTCTTT.

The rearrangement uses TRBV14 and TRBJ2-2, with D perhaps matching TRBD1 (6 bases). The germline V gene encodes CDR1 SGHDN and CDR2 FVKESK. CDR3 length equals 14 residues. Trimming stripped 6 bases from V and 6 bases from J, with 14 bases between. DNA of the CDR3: TGTGCCAGCAGATCGGACAGCGGCCCCGGGGAGCTGTTTTTT. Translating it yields CASRSDSGPGELFF.

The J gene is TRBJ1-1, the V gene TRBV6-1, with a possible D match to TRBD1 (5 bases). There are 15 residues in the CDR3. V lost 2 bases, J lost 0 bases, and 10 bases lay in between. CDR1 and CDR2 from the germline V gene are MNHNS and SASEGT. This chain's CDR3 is CASSESRQMNTEAFF. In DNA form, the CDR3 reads TGTGCCAGCAGTGAATCACGACAGATGAACACTGAAGCTTTCTTT.

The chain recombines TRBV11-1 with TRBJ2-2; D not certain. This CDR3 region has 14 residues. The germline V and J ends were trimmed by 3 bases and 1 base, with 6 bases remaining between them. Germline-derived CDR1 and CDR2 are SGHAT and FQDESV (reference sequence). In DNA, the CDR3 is TGTGCCAGCAGCTTTAATCTGAACACCGGGGAGCTGTTTTTT. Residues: CASSFNLNTGELFF.

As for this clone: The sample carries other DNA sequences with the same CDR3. The CDR3 protein is CASSRQGDYGYTF. The CDR3 DNA is TGTGCCAGCAGCCGACAGGGGGACTATGGCTACACCTTC. V gene TRBV6-5 combines with J gene TRBJ1-2; 9 bases line up with TRBD1. The CDR3 is 13 residues long. Germline-derived CDR1 and CDR2 are MNHEY and SVGAGI. V shed 6 bases and J 3 bases; nucleotides not matched to a gene: 2.